This record covers a single TCR beta chain. No antigen is known for it. The entry originates in a study of glioma-infiltrating T cells after dendritic cell vaccination. Study-wide findings and caveats: Patients with more pretreatment TILs had longer time to progression and survival. Few patients contributed both blood and tumor specimens.

TCRdb's copy holds only in-frame clones and misses some; the assay was immunoSEQ multiplex PCR. The sample holds about 82,000 clones, around 90% seen once. From germline, CDR1 is SNHLY and CDR2 FYNNEI. The CDR3 spans 15 residues. V dropped 6 bases and J dropped 5; count of bases not matched to a gene: 8. This receptor was taken from a human donor with glioblastoma. Specimen: blood, collected before dendritic cell vaccination. The rearrangement links TRBV2 to TRBJ1-2; 11 bases map to TRBD1. CDR3 DNA: TGTGCCAGCAGCGAGGACAGGGGGCTACAATATGGCTACACCTTC. Translated: CASSEDRGLQYGYTF.